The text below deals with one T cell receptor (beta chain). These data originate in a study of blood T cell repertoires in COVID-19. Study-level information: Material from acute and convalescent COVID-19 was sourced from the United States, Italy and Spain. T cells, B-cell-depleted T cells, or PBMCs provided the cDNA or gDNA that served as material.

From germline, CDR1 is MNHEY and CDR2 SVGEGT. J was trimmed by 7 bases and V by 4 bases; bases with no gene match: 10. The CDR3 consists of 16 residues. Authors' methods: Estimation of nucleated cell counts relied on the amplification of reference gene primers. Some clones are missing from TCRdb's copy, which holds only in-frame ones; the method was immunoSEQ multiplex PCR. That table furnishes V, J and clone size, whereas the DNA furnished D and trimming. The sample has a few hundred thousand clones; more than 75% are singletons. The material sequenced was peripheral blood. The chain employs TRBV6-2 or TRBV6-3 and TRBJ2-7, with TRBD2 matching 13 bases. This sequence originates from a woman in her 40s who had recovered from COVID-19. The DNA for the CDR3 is TGTGCCAGCAGTTCCCCCTGGACTAGCGGGGGAGGGGAGCAGTACTTC. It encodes CASSSPWTSGGGEQYF.